This T cell receptor (beta chain) appears in the sequencing data of a study of blood T cell repertoires in COVID-19. The wider study: Whether acute or convalescent, the COVID-19 samples came from the United States, Italy and Spain. Sample material is recorded as cDNA or gDNA derived from T cells, B-cell-depleted T cells, or PBMCs.

The method was immunoSEQ multiplex PCR; TCRdb's version includes in-frame clones alone and lacks a portion of them. The repertoire holds 110,000 or so clones, approximately 84% seen once, with roughly 3.5% in the top ten. The material sequenced was peripheral blood. The TCR comes from a middle-aged man with acute or convalescent COVID-19.

The CDR3 here is CASSGGVGSISSGANVLTF. Here the CDR3 DNA reads TGTGCCAGCAGCGGAGGGGTCGGGTCCATCTCCTCTGGGGCCAACGTCCTGACTTTC. The chain uses TRBV5-6 and TRBJ2-6, with D possibly TRBD2 on 6 matching bases. The ends were cut back, 4 bases at V and 0 bases at J, with 20 bases in the middle. The CDR3 runs to 19 residues. Germline V CDR1 and CDR2: SGHDT, YYEEEE.